In its sample, the clone carrying this T cell receptor beta chain was seen many times. What it binds is not known. The authors deemed Graves' hyperthyroidism stable absent ophthalmopathy progression within 18 months. Newly diagnosed hyperthyroidism, duration under 2 months, in patients aged 18 to 65. PBMCs were sourced from less than 13 ml fresh peripheral blood. CDR1 is SNHLY, CDR2 FYNNEI, per germline. Trimming stripped 4 bases from V and 2 bases from J, with 10 bases between. The CDR3 contains 14 residues. TCR beta CDR3 sequences were amplified from RNA transcripts. HTBI primers were used for first-round RT-PCR of the TCR CDR3. TCRdb ran MiXCR on the multiplex PCR reads and lists one entry per CDR3 protein. The sample records 700,000 or so distinct CDR3 sequences, 16% being singletons. The data were obtained in a study of T cells in Graves' hyperthyroidism and ophthalmopathy. Findings of the study overall: Blood also carried most thyroid clonotypes expanded above 0.001.

The chain uses TRBV2 and TRBJ2-3; D unclear. Sequencing used blood. This TCR came from a man between 18 and 35 years old with Graves' hyperthyroidism. DNA of the CDR3: TGTGCCAGCAGTGTGACGGGTATCACAGATACGCAGTATTTT. This codes for CASSVTGITDTQYF.